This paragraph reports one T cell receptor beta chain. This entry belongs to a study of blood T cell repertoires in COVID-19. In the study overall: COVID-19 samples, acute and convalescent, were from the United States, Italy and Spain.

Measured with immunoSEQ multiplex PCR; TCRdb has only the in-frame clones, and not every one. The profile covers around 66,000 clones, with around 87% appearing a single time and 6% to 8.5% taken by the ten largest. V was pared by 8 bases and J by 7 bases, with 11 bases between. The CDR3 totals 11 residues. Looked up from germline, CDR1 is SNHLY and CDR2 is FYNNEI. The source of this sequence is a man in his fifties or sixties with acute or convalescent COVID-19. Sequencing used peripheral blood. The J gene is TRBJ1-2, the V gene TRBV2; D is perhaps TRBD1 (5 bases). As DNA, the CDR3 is TGTGCCAGCGTTCTAAGGGGTGGCTACACCTTC. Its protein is CASVLRGGYTF.